Below, 22 T cell receptor beta chains from the same sample are listed, as sequenced in a study of Tregs in tolerant kidney transplant recipients. The protocol was immunoSEQ multiplex PCR, while the TCRdb copy is restricted to in-frame clones and leaves out a portion. The sample lists 90,000 to 130,000 clones; roughly 89% were seen once. This sample comprised CD4+ T cells from blood, obtained before the transplant. Source of these receptors: a human donor who received a combined kidney and bone marrow transplant.

The chain has TRBV7-2 and TRBJ1-1; D is perhaps TRBD1 (6 bases). Germline V gene sequence: CDR1 SGHTA, CDR2 FQGNSA. Trimming left V 7 bases short and J 4 bases short, with 16 bases between. The CDR3 contains 14 residues. The CDR3 region has the DNA TGTGCCAGCAACACCCGGGGGGCGGTCACTGAAGCTTTCTTT. Its protein product is CASNTRGAVTEAFF.

As for this clone: Other nucleotide sequences from this sample produce the same CDR3. The gene calls are TRBV6-1 and TRBJ1-1; possibly TRBD1 for D (6 bases). The V gene's germline CDR1 is MNHNS and CDR2 SASEGT. With 7 bases removed from V and 2 bases from J, the gap between germline ends came to 17 bases. This CDR3 comprises 15 residues. The CDR3 sequence: CASTTTGTPNTEAFF. CDR3 nucleotides: TGTGCCAGCACAACAACAGGGACCCCCAACACTGAAGCTTTCTTT.

This chain uses TRBV19 with TRBJ2-3; 11 bases align to TRBD2. The junction had 13 bases not matched to a gene; V was cut back by 7 bases and J by 7 bases. CDR3 length: 16 residues. CDR1 is LNHDA and CDR2 is SQIVND in the germline V gene (reference sequence). CDR3 coding DNA: TGTGCCAGTACCCTAGGGCTAGCGGGAGGTCCAAATACGCAGTATTTT. Its protein is CASTLGLAGGPNTQYF.

The V call is TRBV2, the J call TRBJ1-1, with D possibly TRBD1 on 5 matching bases. The CDR3 consists of 14 residues. The ends were cut back, 2 bases at V and 4 bases at J, with 11 bases in the middle. Per germline, CDR1 SNHLY and CDR2 FYNNEI. The CDR3 region is CASSEQGTSTEAFF. The CDR3 nucleotides are TGTGCCAGCAGTGAACAGGGTACGAGCACTGAAGCTTTCTTT.

The chain uses TRBV29-1 and TRBJ2-3; 9 bases fit TRBD2. This CDR3 region has 14 residues. Germline assignment: CDR1 SQVTM and CDR2 ANQGSEA. J was trimmed by 4 bases and V by 7 bases; bases with no gene match: 9. CDR3 in amino acids: CSGAGGGAADTQYF. The CDR3 DNA sequence: TGCAGCGGGGCCGGCGGGGGGGCGGCAGATACGCAGTATTTT.

This clone has a handful of counts. The chain is built from TRBV19 and TRBJ1-2; D may be TRBD1 (5 bases). CDR1 is LNHDA and CDR2 is SQIVND in the germline V gene (reference sequence). V shed 1 base and J shed 4 bases, with 13 bases lying between them. The CDR3 length is 15 residues. The CDR3 region is CASSIVRAGLYGYTF. In DNA form, the CDR3 reads TGTGCCAGTAGTATAGTTCGGGCAGGGCTCTATGGCTACACCTTC.

The rearrangement links TRBV11-2 to TRBJ1-6; possibly TRBD1 for D (5 bases). Germline V CDR1 and CDR2: SGHAT, FQNNGV. This CDR3 comprises 13 residues. V gave up 3 bases and J gave up 10 bases, with 10 bases separating them. CDR3 loop: CASSFSGASPLHF. The CDR3 DNA sequence: TGTGCCAGCAGCTTCTCTGGGGCATCACCCCTCCACTTT.

The chain combines TRBV5-1 with TRBJ1-1, with TRBD1 matching over 7 bases. The germline V gene has CDR1 SGHRS and CDR2 YFSETQ. CDR3 size: 14 residues. After removal of 4 bases from V and 0 bases from J, the junction contained 3 bases not matched to a gene. CDR3 sequence reads: CASSTTGMNTEAFF. In DNA, the CDR3 is TGCGCCAGCAGCACGACAGGGATGAACACTGAAGCTTTCTTT. Full variable domain (missing parts from reference TRBV5-1 and TRBJ1-1): KAGVTQTPRYLIKTRGQQVTLSCSPISGHRSVSWYQQTPGQGLQFLFEYFSETQRNKGNFPGRFSGRQFSNSRSEMNVSTLELGDSALYLCASSTTGMNTEAFFGQGTRLTVV.

This chain links TRBV10-3 with TRBJ1-2; 7 bases are a match to TRBD1. With 7 bases clipped from V and 6 bases from J, the junction kept 8 bases outside the gene matches. Germline V gene sequence: CDR1 ENHRY, CDR2 SYGVKD. This CDR3 spans 13 amino acids. CDR3 region: CAIIRQGGDGYTF. In nucleotides, the CDR3 is TGTGCCATCATCAGACAGGGAGGTGATGGCTACACCTTC.

The chain uses TRBV15 and TRBJ2-2; D is possibly TRBD2 (5 bases). The CDR3 is made up of 14 amino acids. Trimming stripped 3 bases from V and 4 bases from J, with 9 bases between. Germline CDR1 and CDR2: LNHNV and YYDKDF (reference sequence). The CDR3 DNA is TGTGCCACCAGCAGGCGGGTGCTCACCGGGGAGCTGTTTTTT. Translating it yields CATSRRVLTGELFF.

The V call is TRBV25-1, the J call TRBJ2-3; TRBD2 agrees at 13 bases. V was pared by 2 bases and J by 6 bases, with 5 bases of the junction left unmatched. Germline CDR1 reads MGHDK; CDR2 reads SYGVNS. The CDR3 is 16 residues long. The CDR3 sequence is CASSEGLAGVRDTQYF. The CDR3, as DNA: TGTGCCAGCAGTGAAGGACTAGCGGGAGTCCGGGATACGCAGTATTTT.

This chain links TRBV12-5 with TRBJ2-5; no clear D. The V end lost 1 base, the J end lost 4 bases, and 10 bases lay between the germline ends. CDR1 and CDR2 from the germline V gene are LGHNT and FRNRAP. The CDR3 contains 14 residues. This CDR3 is CASGLGPETETQYF. The CDR3 bases are TGTGCTAGTGGTTTGGGGCCCGAAACAGAGACCCAGTACTTC.

This sequence joins TRBV5-4 and TRBJ2-1; D remains ambiguous. This CDR3 region has 12 residues. The germline V gene has CDR1 SGHNT and CDR2 YYREEE (reference sequence). Trimming took 0 bases from V and 9 from J, leaving 7 bases between them. CDR3 in amino acids: CASSLAQREQFF. The CDR3 DNA reads as TGTGCCAGCAGCTTGGCGCAGCGTGAGCAGTTCTTC. Based on the CDR3 plus reference TRBV5-4 and TRBJ2-1, the full variable domain is ETGVTQSPTHLIKTRGQQVTLRCSSQSGHNTVSWYQQALGQGPQFIFQYYREEENGRGNFPPRFSGLQFPNYSSELNVNALELDDSALYLCASSLAQREQFFGPGTRLTVL.

J is TRBJ1-6 and V is TRBV7-6; weak D call: TRBD1 (5 bases). Germline lookup yields CDR1 SGHVS and CDR2 FNYEAQ. V was pared by 5 bases and J by 5 bases, with 13 bases between. There are 15 residues in the CDR3. CDR3 nucleotides: TGTGCCAGCAGCCGATTCTCAGGGAATAATTCACCCCTCCACTTT. Translated: CASSRFSGNNSPLHF.

The CDR3: CAINPGGRDETQYF. Written as DNA, the CDR3 is TGTGCCATCAACCCAGGGGGCAGAGACGAGACCCAGTACTTC. This chain joins TRBV10-3 and TRBJ2-5, with 8 positions matching TRBD1. From germline, CDR1 is ENHRY and CDR2 SYGVKD. This CDR3 comprises 14 residues. V gave up 7 bases and J gave up 5 bases; unmatched junction bases: 9.

The V gene is TRBV2, the J gene TRBJ1-2; tentatively, D is TRBD1 (5 bases). The CDR3 extends over 13 amino acids. V dropped 6 bases and J dropped 1 base, with 9 bases sitting between them. From germline, CDR1 is SNHLY and CDR2 FYNNEI. CDR3 sequence (DNA): TGTGCCAGCAGCGCAGACAGTAACTATGGCTACACCTTC. Encoded protein: CASSADSNYGYTF.

This chain links TRBV11-3 with TRBJ2-7; D might be TRBD2 (5 bases). Trimming took off 3 bases at V and 7 bases at J, with 13 bases between the two ends. Germline V gene lookup returns CDR1 SGHNT and CDR2 YENEEA. This CDR3 is built from 13 residues. CDR3 nucleotides: TGTGCCAGCAGCTTTAGAAGCTCGGGAGAGCAGTACTTC. It translates to CASSFRSSGEQYF.

The chain couples TRBV7-2 to TRBJ2-1; a possible D gene is TRBD2 (5 bases). Per germline, CDR1 SGHTA and CDR2 FQGNSA. V shed 1 base and J shed 7 bases, with 20 bases lying between them. The CDR3 totals 17 residues. The CDR3 loop is CASSLVMRAAPLNEQFF. DNA of the CDR3: TGTGCCAGCAGCTTAGTTATGAGGGCAGCACCCCTAAATGAGCAGTTCTTC.

This chain uses TRBV7-9 with TRBJ2-3, with D maybe TRBD1 (6 bases). This CDR3 has 18 amino acids. Per the germline V gene, CDR1 is SEHNR and CDR2 is FQNEAQ (reference sequence). Trimming removed 5 bases at V and 0 bases at J, with 21 bases between. CDR3 region: CASSQTTRTVSSTDTQYF. The CDR3 region has the DNA TGTGCCAGCAGCCAAACGACCCGGACAGTCTCTAGCACAGATACGCAGTATTTT. The variable domain in full, with the rest retrieved from reference TRBV7-9 and TRBJ2-3, is DTGVSQNPRHKITKRGQNVTFRCDPISEHNRLYWYRQTLGQGPEFLTYFQNEAQLEKSRLLSDRFSAERPKGSFSTLEIQRTEQGDSAMYLCASSQTTRTVSSTDTQYFGPGTRLTVL.

This chain links TRBV15 with TRBJ2-1; D not certain. Trimming removed 5 bases at V and 0 bases at J, with 14 bases between. This CDR3 comprises 16 residues. The germline V gene has CDR1 LNHNV and CDR2 YYDKDF (reference sequence). DNA for the CDR3: TGTGCCACCAGCGTCGCCCCGTTGAGCTCCTACAATGAGCAGTTCTTC. Residues: CATSVAPLSSYNEQFF.

The rearrangement links TRBV7-2 to TRBJ2-3; possible D gene TRBD2, 5 bases. Germline lookup yields CDR1 SGHTA and CDR2 FQGNSA. V was clipped by 5 bases and J by 8 bases, with 17 bases between them. This CDR3 has 14 residues. The CDR3 nucleotides are TGTGCCAGCAGCACCTACCGACGCGCGGGTACGCAGTATTTT. Protein sequence: CASSTYRRAGTQYF.

The J gene is TRBJ2-3, the V gene TRBV10-2, with 11 bases identical to TRBD2. The CDR3 consists of 16 residues. V was clipped by 3 bases and J by 6 bases; unmatched bases: 8. In germline, CDR1 is WSHSY, CDR2 SAAADI. CDR3 amino acids: CASSDPRLAGRDTQYF. The CDR3 region has the DNA TGCGCCAGCAGTGACCCGCGACTAGCGGGAAGGGATACGCAGTATTTT.